This T cell receptor (beta chain) was identified in a study of early T cells in non-severe SARS-CoV-2 infection. Overall study context: From unsorted whole blood, bulk RNA was sequenced, and the chains remained unpaired.

This clonotype has just a few counts. Its antigen is unidentified. CDR1 is SGHTA, CDR2 FQGNSA, per germline. The CDR3 totals 15 residues. The ends were cut back, 5 bases at V and 10 bases at J, with 18 bases in the middle. Individual cDNA molecules each received unique molecular identifiers attached to them. TCRdb reprocessed the 5' RACE reads with MiXCR, giving one entry per CDR3 protein. The data hold around 46,000 distinct CDR3 sequences, with over 5% observed a single time. Study-level results: Clonotype matching in VDJdb favored anti-spike CD8 responses and did not capture private and CD4 specificities.

The material sequenced was whole blood. The origin of this receptor is an adult who was a healthcare worker with PCR-confirmed SARS-CoV-2 infection or an uninfected control (not recorded which). V is TRBV7-2 and J is TRBJ1-6; no reliable D call. CDR3 protein: CASSPQSRLGSPLHF. Written as DNA, the CDR3 is TGTGCCAGCAGCCCCCAGTCTCGGTTAGGATCACCCCTCCACTTT. The full variable domain, with the rest looked up from reference TRBV7-2 and TRBJ1-6, is GAGVSQSPSNKVTEKGKDVELRCDPISGHTALYWYRQSLGQGLEFLIYFQGNSAPDKSGLPSDRFSAERTGGSVSTLTIQRTQQEDSAVYLCASSPQSRLGSPLHFGNGTRLTVT.